The present entry profiles one T cell receptor (beta chain) with its context. The data belong to a study of CD8+ T cells in alopecia areata. CDR1 SGHVS and CDR2 FNYEAQ come from the germline V gene. V lost 5 bases, J lost 7 bases, and 14 bases lay in between. This CDR3 contains 13 residues. Sequencing used cDNA as its template, made by extracting RNA and reverse transcribing it. The table came from immunoSEQ multiplex PCR; TCRdb's copy has only in-frame clones and leaves some out. Among some 200,000 clones listed, approximately 56% were seen once. The source material was CD4+ T cells sorted from blood, sampled at week 0. The receptor was derived from a human donor with alopecia areata. The chain has TRBV7-6 and TRBJ2-5; D is possibly TRBD2 (5 bases). The chain's CDR3 is CASSLTNRGTQYF. The CDR3 DNA follows: TGTGCCAGCAGCCTCACAAATCGGGGGACCCAGTACTTC.